The clone carrying this TCR beta chain has a single count. The authors' processing: Filtering of immunoSEQ junctional sequences could not match full-length read filtering. Using immunoSEQ multiplex PCR, the repertoire was profiled, and TCRdb retains in-frame clones only, with some absent. D and trimming come from the DNA, and the V and J calls and clone size come from that table. The data contain 550,000 to 700,000 clones, around 73% of them seen just once; the ten biggest clones take up around 1.8%. The data are from a study of shared clonotypes between healthy human individuals. Whole-study context: Participating donors consisted of a couple of women and a few men aged 18 to 49. Researchers assigned three CD4 naive, three CD4 memory, two CD8 naive and one CD8 memory plate to each donor.

The CDR3 consists of 15 residues. The germline gives CDR1 MDHEN, CDR2 SYDVKM. V was clipped by 5 bases and J by 1 base; unmatched bases: 3. Input material: memory CD4+ T cells sorted from blood. Subset described: CD45RA-negative fraction. The chain links TRBV28 to TRBJ1-5, with 9 bases identical to TRBD1. This TCR derives from a woman aged 25 to 39 in good health. CDR3 residues: CASSDGQGSNQPQHF. CDR3 DNA sequence: TGTGCCAGCAGTGACGGACAGGGGAGCAATCAGCCCCAGCATTTT.